A single sample is the source of the 2 T cell receptor beta chains below, sequenced in a study of OX40 agonist ivuxolimab in advanced cancers. Produced via immunoSEQ multiplex PCR; TCRdb's table is partial and in-frame only. This repertoire shows tens of thousands of clones, under 95% found once; its top ten account for roughly an eighth. The material sequenced was CD4+ or CD8+ T cells sorted from blood, taken in a trial of the OX40 agonist ivuxolimab. The source of these receptors is an adult with an advanced solid tumor such as melanoma, head and neck, liver or kidney cancer.

The rearrangement joins TRBV15 to TRBJ1-1; D may be TRBD1 (5 bases). The CDR3 spans 13 residues. Germline loops: CDR1 LNHNV, CDR2 YYDKDF (reference sequence). V lost 5 bases and J 7 bases, leaving 14 bases between the germline ends. The CDR3 spells CATSPKLGGEAFF. The CDR3 DNA reads as TGTGCCACCAGCCCAAAGTTGGGGGGTGAAGCTTTCTTT.

This chain uses TRBV11-3 with TRBJ2-7, with TRBD1 identical over 9 bases. The CDR3 extends over 15 amino acids. Germline V gene sequence: CDR1 SGHNT, CDR2 YENEEA. Trimming took 6 bases from V and 2 from J; bases not matched to a gene: 8. Here the CDR3 reads CASSSGQGRPYEQYF. The CDR3 region has the DNA TGTGCCAGCAGTTCTGGACAGGGGAGACCCTACGAGCAGTACTTC.